This TCR beta chain appears in the sequencing data of a study of blood T cell repertoires in COVID-19. The repertoire was sequenced with immunoSEQ multiplex PCR; TCRdb's copy has only in-frame clones and lacks some. This table holds 66,000 or so clones, around 84% found once. V was pared by 4 bases and J by 5 bases, with 13 bases between. CDR3 size: 14 residues. Germline V gives CDR1 SGHKS, CDR2 YYEKEE (reference sequence). This TCR was sampled from a man aged 45-65 years with active COVID-19. Specimen: peripheral blood. This chain joins TRBV5-5 and TRBJ1-5; a possible D gene is TRBD1 (6 bases). The CDR3 DNA sequence: TGTGCCAGCAGCCTCGACAGGTTCGATCAGCCCCAGCATTTT. Its protein is CASSLDRFDQPQHF.